This entry lists 28 T cell receptor beta chains sequenced from one sample in a study of vaccination effects on CD4 cells after COVID-19. ViraFEST expansion of antigen-specific CD4+ T cells with viral peptide pools preceded sequencing. Having been cultured for around nine days, the cells underwent CD4+ T cell isolation. Each participant received a vaccine that was either BNT162b2 or mRNA-1273, given as two doses. Their recognized antigens are unknown. TCRdb keeps only in-frame clones here, not all; method: immunoSEQ multiplex PCR. The table records some 35,000 clones, about 80% of them present only once. The source material was CD4+ T cells from PBMCs cultured with HCoV-NL63 spike peptides, sampled after COVID-19 vaccination. The receptors originated from a human donor who received a COVID-19 vaccine. Some clones in this sample may be carry-over from other donors' samples.

This sequence joins TRBV14 and TRBJ1-4, with a weak D call TRBD1 (6 bases). Germline V lookup: CDR1 SGHDN, CDR2 FVKESK. The length of the CDR3 is 16 residues. Trimming pared 0 bases from V and 5 bases from J, leaving 13 bases between. CDR3 sequence: CASSQDLGTWNEKLFF. The CDR3 region has the DNA TGTGCCAGCAGCCAAGACTTAGGGACATGGAATGAAAAACTGTTTTTT.

This clone has just a few counts. The CDR3 sequence: CASRRTGNVGEQFF. DNA of the CDR3: TGCGCCAGCAGGCGGACAGGGAACGTCGGTGAGCAGTTCTTC. The rearrangement joins TRBV5-1 to TRBJ2-1; 8 nucleotides align to TRBD1. Germline CDR1 and CDR2: SGHRS and YFSETQ. This CDR3 is built from 14 residues. The trim removed 5 bases at V and 9 bases at J, leaving 10 bases unmatched.

The chain combines TRBV5-8 with TRBJ1-5; possibly TRBD1 for D (5 bases). Germline V lookup: CDR1 SGHTS, CDR2 YDEGEE. The CDR3 totals 16 residues. V lost 4 bases, J lost 4 bases, and 18 bases lay in between. CDR3 in amino acids: CASSQGTGLWNQPQHF. DNA of the CDR3: TGTGCCAGCAGCCAAGGGACGGGACTTTGGAATCAGCCCCAGCATTTT.

The chain has TRBV2 and TRBJ1-5; 7 bases align to TRBD1. V lost 6 bases and J lost 5; bases outside the gene matches: 7. There are 14 residues in the CDR3. Germline-derived CDR1 and CDR2 are SNHLY and FYNNEI. The CDR3 reads CASRGIGTDQPQHF. CDR3 DNA: TGTGCCAGCAGGGGGATCGGGACAGATCAGCCCCAGCATTTT.

The sample holds a few counts of this clone. This chain connects TRBV9 to TRBJ2-2; D may be TRBD2 (6 bases). V dropped 4 bases and J dropped 0 bases, with 10 bases sitting between them. Germline CDR1 reads SGDLS; CDR2 reads YYNGEE. This CDR3 comprises 15 residues. The CDR3, as DNA: TGTGCCAGCAGCCCACGGGGGACGAACACCGGGGAGCTGTTTTTT. Protein sequence: CASSPRGTNTGELFF.

The chain uses TRBV6-6 and TRBJ2-1; D is possibly TRBD2 (7 bases). There are 16 residues in the CDR3. CDR1 is MNHNY, CDR2 SVGAGI, per germline (reference sequence). V shed 2 bases and J shed 5 bases, with 16 bases lying between them. The CDR3 here is CASSYEGGGPDNEQFF. CDR3 in DNA: TGTGCCAGCAGTTACGAAGGGGGGGGCCCCGACAATGAGCAGTTCTTC.

This chain uses TRBV6-1 with TRBJ2-3, with 8 bases identical to TRBD1. V dropped 0 bases and J dropped 2; count of bases not matched to a gene: 13. Germline V gene data show CDR1 as MNHNS and CDR2 as SASEGT. The CDR3 length is 19 residues. This chain's CDR3 is CASSEAPSRGLQLTDTQYF. Here the CDR3 DNA reads TGTGCCAGCAGTGAAGCCCCGAGCAGGGGGCTACAACTCACAGATACGCAGTATTTT.

The rearrangement links TRBV5-1 to TRBJ2-1; 8 bases fit TRBD2. The CDR3 sequence is 16 residues long. Germline CDR1 and CDR2: SGHRS and YFSETQ. Unmatched junction bases numbered 6, after V lost 0 bases and J lost 4 bases. CDR3 protein: CASSLVRGGPYNEQFF. CDR3 nucleotides: TGCGCCAGCAGCTTGGTCCGGGGGGGACCGTACAATGAGCAGTTCTTC. The whole variable domain, remainder taken from reference TRBV5-1 and TRBJ2-1, is KAGVTQTPRYLIKTRGQQVTLSCSPISGHRSVSWYQQTPGQGLQFLFEYFSETQRNKGNFPGRFSGRQFSNSRSEMNVSTLELGDSALYLCASSLVRGGPYNEQFFGPGTRLTVL.

The rearrangement links TRBV10-2 to TRBJ2-5; 11 bases line up with TRBD2. The germline CDR1 and CDR2 sequences are WSHSY and SAAADI. The J segment lost 5 bases and the V segment lost 8 bases, leaving 4 bases of the junction unmatched. The CDR3 spans 13 residues. The CDR3 spells CASSSGGWETQYF. In DNA form, the CDR3 reads TGCGCCAGCTCTAGCGGGGGGTGGGAGACCCAGTACTTC.

This chain links TRBV5-1 with TRBJ2-1; 8 nucleotides agree with TRBD1. Germline CDR1 reads SGHRS; CDR2 reads YFSETQ. This CDR3 comprises 16 residues. Trimming took 1 base from V and 7 from J; bases not matched to a gene: 10. The CDR3 nucleotides are TGCGCCAGCAGCTTGTCAGTTGGACAGGGATTGAATGAGCAGTTCTTC. It is translated as CASSLSVGQGLNEQFF.

The V gene is TRBV6-1, the J gene TRBJ1-6; D remains ambiguous. The germline V gene encodes CDR1 MNHNS and CDR2 SASEGT. The CDR3 is made up of 13 amino acids. V gave up 7 bases and J gave up 5 bases, with 9 bases separating them. The CDR3 nucleotides read TGTGCCAGCAATAGGGTGGATAATTCACCCCTCCACTTT. It is translated as CASNRVDNSPLHF.

The chain is built from TRBV7-9 and TRBJ2-7, with D possibly matching TRBD1 (5 bases). The germline V gene has CDR1 SEHNR and CDR2 FQNEAQ (reference sequence). V was clipped by 1 base and J by 9 bases, with 16 bases between them. This CDR3 is built from 14 residues. The CDR3 region has the DNA TGTGCCAGCAGCTTAGACTCCAGTCCAACAGGGCAGTACGTC. It translates to CASSLDSSPTGQYV.

This chain connects TRBV10-2 to TRBJ2-5; D might be TRBD2 (7 bases). This CDR3 region has 14 residues. Trimming took 6 bases from V and 7 from J, leaving 18 bases between them. Germline CDR1 and CDR2: WSHSY and SAAADI. CDR3 region: CASRDGGQGGTQYF. The CDR3 DNA reads as TGCGCCAGCAGGGACGGGGGGCAAGGAGGGACCCAGTACTTC.

Concerning this clone: A junction boundary mismatches the germline segment, possibly from a read error. CDR3 sequence: CASSPPSTLPEAFF. The CDR3 region has the DNA TGTGCCAGCTCACCACCGAGTACGCTCCCTGAGGCTTTCTTT. The rearrangement joins TRBV18 to TRBJ1-1; no reliable D call. Germline CDR1 KGHSH, CDR2 LQKENI. The CDR3 is 14 amino acids.

The chain carries TRBV6-2 or TRBV6-3 and TRBJ1-1, with D perhaps matching TRBD1 (6 bases). Trimming took 0 bases from V and 4 from J, leaving 12 bases between them. Germline CDR1 reads MNHEY; CDR2 reads SVGEGT. This CDR3 is built from 15 residues. In DNA form, the CDR3 reads TGTGCCAGCAGTTACTCGAGGGGGGTAATCACTGAAGCTTTCTTT. As protein: CASSYSRGVITEAFF.

This clone was seen only once. The V and J genes are TRBV28 and TRBJ1-5; 9 positions agree with TRBD1. V lost 6 bases, J lost 3 bases, and 6 bases stayed unmatched. From germline, CDR1 is MDHEN and CDR2 SYDVKM. The length of the CDR3 is 15 residues. CDR3 nucleotide sequence: TGTGCCAGCAGCCCCGGGACAGGGTACAATCAGCCCCAGCATTTT. Residues: CASSPGTGYNQPQHF.

The V gene is TRBV29-1, the J gene TRBJ2-1; possibly TRBD1 for D (7 bases). This CDR3 has 15 amino acids. Germline assignment: CDR1 SQVTM and CDR2 ANQGSEA. With 4 bases removed from V and 5 bases from J, the gap between germline ends came to 18 bases. This CDR3 is CSVGLFRGVNNEQFF. CDR3 sequence (DNA): TGCAGCGTTGGATTGTTCAGGGGGGTGAACAATGAGCAGTTCTTC.

This chain joins TRBV19 and TRBJ1-1; TRBD1 is a possible D gene (6 bases). In germline, CDR1 is LNHDA, CDR2 SQIVND (reference sequence). V dropped 6 bases and J dropped 6 bases, with 17 bases sitting between them. The length of the CDR3 is 14 residues. CDR3 amino acids: CASRLPGGRAEAFF. DNA of the CDR3: TGTGCCAGTAGGCTCCCCGGGGGCAGGGCTGAAGCTTTCTTT.

CDR3 sequence reads: CASSVTSGRGEQFF. In nucleotides, the CDR3 is TGTGCCAGCAGTGTTACTAGCGGTCGTGGTGAGCAGTTCTTC. The rearrangement joins TRBV6-4 to TRBJ2-1, with 8 bases aligning to TRBD2. Trimming cost V 4 bases and J 9 bases; bases outside gene matches: 8. CDR3 length: 14 amino acids. Germline V CDR1 and CDR2: MRHNA, SNTAGT.

The chain uses TRBV5-1 and TRBJ1-5, with D perhaps matching TRBD1 (6 bases). CDR3 size: 14 residues. Trimming pared 4 bases from V and 4 bases from J, leaving 12 bases between. Germline values: CDR1 SGHRS, CDR2 YFSETQ. The CDR3 nucleotides read TGCGCCAGCAGCCTGGACAGCATGAATCAGCCCCAGCATTTT. Protein product: CASSLDSMNQPQHF.

The chain recombines TRBV27 with TRBJ1-2; possible D gene TRBD1, 6 bases. This CDR3 is built from 14 residues. Germline loops: CDR1 MNHEY, CDR2 SMNVEV (reference sequence). V was cut by 6 bases and J by 4 bases, with 15 bases left in between. The CDR3 sequence: CASRGNRAGYGYTF. CDR3 DNA sequence: TGTGCCAGCAGAGGAAACAGGGCGGGCTATGGCTACACCTTC.

This chain connects TRBV9 to TRBJ1-2; D not resolved. Trimming took off 0 bases at V and 1 base at J, with 10 bases between the two ends. The CDR3 sequence is 15 residues long. Per germline, CDR1 SGDLS and CDR2 YYNGEE. This chain's CDR3 is CASSVATRSNYGYTF. The DNA for the CDR3 is TGTGCCAGCAGCGTAGCTACGCGGAGTAACTATGGCTACACCTTC. Full variable domain (remainder filled in from reference TRBV9 and TRBJ1-2): DSGVTQTPKHLITATGQRVTLRCSPRSGDLSVYWYQQSLDQGLQFLIQYYNGEERAKGNILERFSAQQFPDLHSELNLSSLELGDSALYFCASSVATRSNYGYTFGSGTRLTVV.

The J gene is TRBJ1-2, the V gene TRBV19, with 7 bases fitting TRBD1. The CDR3 has 13 amino acids. Germline lookup yields CDR1 LNHDA and CDR2 SQIVND (reference sequence). V shed 7 bases, J shed 5 bases, and the junction held 7 bases outside the gene matches. This chain's CDR3 is CASTPGQTYGYTF. DNA of the CDR3: TGTGCCAGTACCCCGGGACAGACATATGGCTACACCTTC.

This clone was observed a single time. This rearrangement joins TRBV14 to TRBJ2-7; perhaps D is TRBD1 or TRBD2 (6 bases each). CDR1 SGHDN and CDR2 FVKESK come from the germline V gene. The V and J ends lost 4 bases and 2 bases respectively, with 15 bases between them. The CDR3 totals 15 residues. The CDR3 here is CASSRGAGPPYEQYV. In DNA form, the CDR3 reads TGTGCCAGCAGCCGGGGGGCGGGACCCCCCTACGAGCAGTACGTC.

CDR3 bases: TGTGCCAGCAGCAACGCCGCCGAGTCCTACAATGAGCAGTTCTTC. Amino acids: CASSNAAESYNEQFF. The chain recombines TRBV28 with TRBJ2-1; no definite D call. The CDR3 runs 15 residues. CDR1 is MDHEN and CDR2 is SYDVKM in the germline V gene. The V end was cut by 6 bases, the J end by 1 base, with 13 bases between.

The gene calls are TRBV7-2 and TRBJ1-4; D is unresolved. Looked up from germline, CDR1 is SGHTA and CDR2 is FQGNSA. Trimming pared 3 bases from V and 0 bases from J, leaving 11 bases between. There are 16 residues in the CDR3. The CDR3 is CASSFSLLATNEKLFF. Here the CDR3 DNA reads TGTGCCAGCAGCTTTAGCCTCTTAGCAACTAATGAAAAACTGTTTTTT. The full variable domain, in which reference TRBV7-2 and TRBJ1-4 provide the parts outside the CDR3, is GAGVSQSPSNKVTEKGKDVELRCDPISGHTALYWYRQSLGQGLEFLIYFQGNSAPDKSGLPSDRFSAERTGGSVSTLTIQRTQQEDSAVYLCASSFSLLATNEKLFFGSGTQLSVL.

This clone appeared a single time. The chain carries TRBV5-1 and TRBJ1-3; D might be TRBD1 (5 bases). Germline V gives CDR1 SGHRS, CDR2 YFSETQ. The ends were cut back, 0 bases at V and 2 bases at J, with 9 bases in the middle. This CDR3 region has 15 residues. Here the CDR3 reads CASSLAGTAGNTIYF. The CDR3, as DNA: TGCGCCAGCAGCTTGGCCGGGACGGCTGGAAACACCATATATTTT.

The chain couples TRBV29-1 to TRBJ2-4; D tentatively fits TRBD1 or TRBD2 (5 bases each). CDR3 length: 13 residues. Trimming removed 4 bases from V and 9 bases from J, with 16 bases in between. Germline lookup yields CDR1 SQVTM and CDR2 ANQGSEA. The DNA of the CDR3 is TGCAGCGTTGTTATCATAGGGGCGGGCATTCAGTACTTC. Translated, it gives CSVVIIGAGIQYF.